This T cell receptor (beta chain) appears in the sequencing data of a study of cytomegalovirus exposure and HLA in healthy donors. Study background: According to later analysis, the same platform produced the 120 or so validation and over 600 first-cohort repertoires.

General study results and limits: Some TCR beta chains (more than 150 of them) were listed as cytomegalovirus-associated. Reports showed the classifier diagnosing cytomegalovirus status with high specificity and sensitivity.

Produced via immunoSEQ multiplex PCR; TCRdb's table is partial and in-frame only. The repertoire consists of 68,000 or so clones, with about 90% occurring once and the leading ten covering 2.5% to 4%. Trimming stripped 5 bases from V and 4 bases from J, with 14 bases between. The CDR3 is 14 amino acids. The germline V gene has CDR1 MNHEY and CDR2 SMNVEV (reference sequence). With regard to this clone: The antigen is not known.

The chain employs TRBV27 and TRBJ1-1, with D uncertain. The sequence was obtained from a man between 18 and 35 years old in good health and CMV-seronegative. Sequenced: PBMCs. In nucleotides, the CDR3 is TGTGCCAGCAGTCGCCTGATCTCGGGCACTGAAGCTTTCTTT. Translating gives CASSRLISGTEAFF.